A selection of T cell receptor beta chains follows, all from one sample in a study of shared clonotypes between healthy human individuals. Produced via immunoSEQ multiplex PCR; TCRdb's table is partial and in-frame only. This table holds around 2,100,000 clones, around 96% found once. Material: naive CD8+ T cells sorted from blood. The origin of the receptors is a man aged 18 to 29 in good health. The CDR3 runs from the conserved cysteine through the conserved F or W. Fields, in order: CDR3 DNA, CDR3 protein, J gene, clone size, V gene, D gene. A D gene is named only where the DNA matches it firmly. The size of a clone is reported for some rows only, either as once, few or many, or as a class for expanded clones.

DNA: TGTGCCAGCAGCTTATCAGTATCCTTCGGACAGGGAGTCGACAATGAGCAGTTCTTC; CDR3: CASSLSVSFGQGVDNEQFF; J: TRBJ2-1; size: -; V: TRBV7-9; D: TRBD1
DNA: TGTGCCAGCAGCCCTATAGGACAGGGCCCCTTAGCCAAAAACATTCAGTACTTC; CDR3: CASSPIGQGPLAKNIQYF; J: TRBJ2-4; size: -; V: TRBV7-9; D: TRBD1
DNA: TGCGCCAGCAGCTTGGAGGCTGCCAGGGGTAATTCACCCCTCCACTTT; CDR3: CASSLEAARGNSPLHF; J: TRBJ1-6; size: -; V: TRBV5-1; D: -
DNA: TGTGCCAGCAGCTTCGGACACTCGAACACCGGGGAGCTGTTTTTT; CDR3: CASSFGHSNTGELFF; J: TRBJ2-2; size: -; V: TRBV13; D: -
DNA: TGCGCCAGCAGCCAACCGGGACAGGGAACCTACGAGCAGTACTTC; CDR3: CASSQPGQGTYEQYF; J: TRBJ2-7; size: -; V: TRBV4-3; D: TRBD1
DNA: TGTGCCAGCAGCTGGGGGGGGACTGAAGCTTTCTTT; CDR3: CASSWGGTEAFF; J: TRBJ1-1; size: -; V: TRBV11-1; D: -
DNA: TGCGCCAGCAGCTTCACCAGGGTGCGAAGTGAGCAGTTCTTC; CDR3: CASSFTRVRSEQFF; J: TRBJ2-1; size: -; V: TRBV5-1; D: -
DNA: TGTGCCAGCAGCACCGGCAGGAAAGAGACCCAGTACTTC; CDR3: CASSTGRKETQYF; J: TRBJ2-5; size: once; V: TRBV6-5; D: -
DNA: TGTGCCAGCTCTTTAGGGCCAGCAACCTACGAGCAGTACTTC; CDR3: CASSLGPATYEQYF; J: TRBJ2-7; size: once; V: TRBV6-1; D: -
DNA: TGTGCCAGCAGCCCCGGGGGAGAGCAGTACTTC; CDR3: CASSPGGEQYF; J: TRBJ2-7; size: -; V: TRBV7-9; D: -
DNA: TGTGCTAGTGGGATAGACAGCGACTACGAGCAGTACTTC; CDR3: CASGIDSDYEQYF; J: TRBJ2-7; size: -; V: TRBV12-5; D: -
DNA: TGTGCCAGCAGCAAAGGTTGGGGACAGCCCCAGCATTTT; CDR3: CASSKGWGQPQHF; J: TRBJ1-5; size: -; V: TRBV13; D: -
DNA: TGTGCCAGCAGCCATACCGGGACTAGCGTTTATGAGCAGTTCTTC; CDR3: CASSHTGTSVYEQFF; J: TRBJ2-1; size: -; V: TRBV5-6; D: TRBD2
DNA: TGTGCCAGTAGAACGGGGGGACAGGAAGCTTTCTTT; CDR3: CASRTGGQEAFF; J: TRBJ1-1; size: -; V: TRBV19; D: TRBD1
DNA: TGTGCCAGCAGCCGGGACTGGGGGGCAGATACGCAGTATTTT; CDR3: CASSRDWGADTQYF; J: TRBJ2-3; size: once; V: TRBV7-9; D: -
DNA: TGTGCCAGTAGTACCGGGGGGGATACGCAGTATTTT; CDR3: CASSTGGDTQYF; J: TRBJ2-3; size: -; V: TRBV19; D: TRBD2
DNA: TGTGCCAGCGGACTGGCGAACACCGGGGAGCTGTTTTTT; CDR3: CASGLANTGELFF; J: TRBJ2-2; size: -; V: TRBV5-4; D: -
DNA: TGTGCCTGGAGTGTACTTTCGGGGGTAGAGCAGTACTTC; CDR3: CAWSVLSGVEQYF; J: TRBJ2-7; size: -; V: TRBV30; D: -
DNA: TGTGCCAGCAGCGACGGACAGGGGGCTAACGCTTTCTTT; CDR3: CASSDGQGANAFF; J: TRBJ1-1; size: once; V: TRBV13; D: TRBD1
DNA: TGTGCCAGCAGCGTTTCTGAGACTAGCGGTATCTGGGGCGAGCAGTACTTC; CDR3: CASSVSETSGIWGEQYF; J: TRBJ2-7; size: -; V: TRBV9; D: TRBD2
DNA: TGCGCCAGCAGCTTGGGGCCGAGCACTGAAGCTTTCTTT; CDR3: CASSLGPSTEAFF; J: TRBJ1-1; size: -; V: TRBV5-1; D: -
DNA: TGCGCCAGCAGCCAAGACGGTGGGGCAGGGATCGGGTACAATGAGCAGTTCTTC; CDR3: CASSQDGGAGIGYNEQFF; J: TRBJ2-1; size: once; V: TRBV4-3; D: -
DNA: TGTGCCACCGGGACCGGCACTTCACCCCTCCACTTT; CDR3: CATGTGTSPLHF; J: TRBJ1-6; size: -; V: TRBV28; D: -